This TCR beta chain was captured in a study of Graves' ophthalmopathy and Graves' hyperthyroidism. This clonotype has a handful of counts. RNA served as the template for amplifying TCR beta CDR3 regions. HTBI primers were employed in first-round RT-PCR, then a second-round multiplex PCR followed. From the multiplex PCR reads, TCRdb called clonotypes with MiXCR, one entry per CDR3 protein. This table holds about 590,000 distinct CDR3 sequences, 35% to 45% found once. The receptor comes from an adult man with Graves' hyperthyroidism. Sequenced: peripheral blood or thyroid tissue (not recorded which).

The chain's CDR3 is CASSYPSFGTSQETQYF. CDR3 nucleotide sequence: TGTGCCAGCAGTTACCCCTCCTTCGGGACGTCCCAAGAGACCCAGTACTTC. The V call is TRBV6-5, the J call TRBJ2-5; D possibly matches TRBD1 or TRBD2 (5 bases each). The CDR3 covers 17 residues. Per germline, CDR1 MNHEY and CDR2 SVGAGI. Trimming took off 2 bases at V and 1 base at J, with 17 bases between the two ends.